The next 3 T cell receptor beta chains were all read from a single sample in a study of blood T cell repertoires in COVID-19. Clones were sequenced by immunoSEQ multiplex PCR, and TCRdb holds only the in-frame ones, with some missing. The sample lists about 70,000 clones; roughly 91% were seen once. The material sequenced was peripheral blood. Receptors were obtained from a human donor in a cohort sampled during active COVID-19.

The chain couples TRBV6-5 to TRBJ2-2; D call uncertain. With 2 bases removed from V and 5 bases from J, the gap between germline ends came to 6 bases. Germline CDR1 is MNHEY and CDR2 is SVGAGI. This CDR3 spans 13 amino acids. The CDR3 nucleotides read TGTGCCAGCAGTTACCTACGGACCGGGGAGCTGTTTTTT. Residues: CASSYLRTGELFF.

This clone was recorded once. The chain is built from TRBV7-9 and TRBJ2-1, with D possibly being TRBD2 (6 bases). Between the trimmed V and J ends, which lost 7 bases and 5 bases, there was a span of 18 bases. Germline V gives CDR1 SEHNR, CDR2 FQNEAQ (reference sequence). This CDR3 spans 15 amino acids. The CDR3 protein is CASNIGAGLDNEQFF. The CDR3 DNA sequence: TGTGCCAGCAACATCGGGGCGGGACTTGACAATGAGCAGTTCTTC.

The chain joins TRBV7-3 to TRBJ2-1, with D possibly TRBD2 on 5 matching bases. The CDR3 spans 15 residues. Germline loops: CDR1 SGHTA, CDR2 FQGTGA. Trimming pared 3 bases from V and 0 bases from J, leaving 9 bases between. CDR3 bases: TGTGCCAGCAGCTTCACTAGTAGCTCCTACAATGAGCAGTTCTTC. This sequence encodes CASSFTSSSYNEQFF.